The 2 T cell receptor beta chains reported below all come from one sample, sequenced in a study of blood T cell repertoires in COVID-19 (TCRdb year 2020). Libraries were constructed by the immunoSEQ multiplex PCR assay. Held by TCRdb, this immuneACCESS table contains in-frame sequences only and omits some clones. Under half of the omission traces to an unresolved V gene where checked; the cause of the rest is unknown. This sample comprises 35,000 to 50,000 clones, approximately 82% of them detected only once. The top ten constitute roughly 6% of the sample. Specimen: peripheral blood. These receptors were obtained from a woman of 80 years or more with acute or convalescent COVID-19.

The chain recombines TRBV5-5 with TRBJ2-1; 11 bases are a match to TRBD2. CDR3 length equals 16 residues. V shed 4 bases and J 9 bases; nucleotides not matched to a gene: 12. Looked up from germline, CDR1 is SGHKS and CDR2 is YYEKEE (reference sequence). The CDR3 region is CASSGRLAGMKSEQFF. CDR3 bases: TGTGCCAGCAGCGGACGACTAGCGGGGATGAAAAGTGAGCAGTTCTTC.

The CDR3 coding sequence is TGTGCCAGCAGCTTACCCCGGGCGGAGGACAATGAGCAGTTCTTC. Protein: CASSLPRAEDNEQFF. The rearrangement joins TRBV7-9 to TRBJ2-1; maybe TRBD2 (5 bases). The CDR3 extends over 15 amino acids. Trimming left V 2 bases short and J 5 bases short, with 13 bases between. The V gene's germline CDR1 is SEHNR and CDR2 FQNEAQ (reference sequence).